The 12 T cell receptor beta chains listed next were all sequenced from one sample in a study of T cells in Graves' hyperthyroidism and ophthalmopathy. RNA transcripts were the template for amplifying TCR beta CDR3 regions. Researchers ran a first-round RT-PCR on the TCR CDR3 using the HTBI primer set. MiXCR, applied by TCRdb to the multiplex PCR reads, yields one record per CDR3 protein. The sample has 640,000 or so distinct CDR3 sequences; 14% to 15% are singletons. Material: blood. The receptors stem from a woman aged 40 to 55 with Graves' ophthalmopathy.

This clonotype was observed at least ten times. The chain uses TRBV20-1 and TRBJ2-3, with D perhaps TRBD2 (6 bases). CDR1 DFQATT and CDR2 SNEGSKA come from the germline V gene (reference sequence). V lost 7 bases, J lost 4 bases, and 9 bases lay in between. This CDR3 spans 11 amino acids. This CDR3 is CSGEDSDTQYF. CDR3 DNA sequence: TGCAGTGGGGAGGATTCAGATACGCAGTATTTT.

This clonotype was recorded many times. The chain joins TRBV28 to TRBJ2-7; 14 nucleotides agree with TRBD2. The ends lost 3 bases at V and 0 bases at J; junction bases unmatched: 4. CDR1 MDHEN and CDR2 SYDVKM come from the germline V gene. This CDR3 is built from 17 residues. CDR3 sequence: CASSLTSGRASSYEQYF. CDR3 DNA: TGTGCCAGCAGTTTGACTAGCGGGAGGGCCAGCTCCTACGAGCAGTACTTC.

This clonotype was observed at least ten times. The chain uses TRBV9 and TRBJ2-7; D uncertain. Trimming pared 0 bases from V and 1 base from J, leaving 11 bases between. Germline CDR1 SGDLS, CDR2 YYNGEE. The CDR3 runs 15 residues. In DNA form, the CDR3 reads TGTGCCAGCAGCGTAGGCCCTACAGTTTCCTACGAGCAGTACTTC. Translating gives CASSVGPTVSYEQYF.

Many counts were recorded for this clonotype. V gene TRBV12-3 or TRBV12-4 combines with J gene TRBJ2-5; D is possibly TRBD1 (5 bases). V lost 5 bases and J lost 0, with 19 bases in between. This CDR3 is 17 amino acids long. CDR3 in DNA: TGTGCCAGCAGTCCCATCAGAAGGGGCTGGGACCAAGAGACCCAGTACTTC. Residues: CASSPIRRGWDQETQYF.

This clonotype has ten or more counts. This rearrangement joins TRBV4-1 to TRBJ2-5, with TRBD2 matching over 10 bases. Trimming at V came to 1 base and at J to 5 bases, leaving 10 bases not matched to a gene. CDR3 length equals 17 residues. The V gene's germline CDR1 is MGHRA and CDR2 YSYEKL. CDR3 DNA sequence: TGCGCCAGCAGCCAAGTATTCGGAGCGGGAGGGTATGAGACCCAGTACTTC. Residues: CASSQVFGAGGYETQYF.

This clonotype appeared a few times. The gene calls are TRBV29-1 and TRBJ2-7; 10 nucleotides align to TRBD2. The germline V gene encodes CDR1 SQVTM and CDR2 ANQGSEA. This CDR3 comprises 13 residues. Germline trimming cut 3 bases from V and 4 bases from J; bases unmatched to any gene: 3. The chain's CDR3 is CSVDLAGDYEQYF. CDR3 nucleotides: TGCAGCGTTGATCTAGCGGGAGATTACGAGCAGTACTTC.

This clonotype was recorded many times. A much bigger clone sits one base away, suggesting this may be a read error. The gene calls are TRBV27 and TRBJ1-1; no definite D call. CDR3 length: 13 residues. The germline V gene has CDR1 MNHEY and CDR2 SMNVEV (reference sequence). The V end lost 4 bases, the J end lost 4 bases, and 10 bases lay between the germline ends. The DNA for the CDR3 is TGTGCCAGCAGTTCCTATTTGAGCACTGAAGCTTTCTTT. This translates into CASSSYLSTEAFF.

J is TRBJ2-2 and V is TRBV3-1, with 9 bases that match TRBD2. CDR1 is LGHDT, CDR2 YNNKEL, per germline (reference sequence). Trimming took 2 bases from V and 0 from J; bases not matched to a gene: 4. There are 17 residues in the CDR3. The CDR3: CASSQMREGANTGELFF. The CDR3 bases are TGTGCCAGCAGCCAAATGCGGGAGGGAGCGAACACCGGGGAGCTGTTTTTT.

At least ten counts were recorded for this clonotype. The CDR3 DNA sequence: TGTGCCAGCAGTCCGGACCTGTCCTACGAGCAGTACTTC. It yields the protein CASSPDLSYEQYF. The genes are TRBV9 and TRBJ2-7; D ambiguous. The germline V and J ends were trimmed by 5 bases and 1 base, with 10 bases remaining between them. This CDR3 region has 13 residues. Looked up from germline, CDR1 is SGDLS and CDR2 is YYNGEE.

This clonotype was picked up many times. The gene calls are TRBV11-2 and TRBJ1-1, with D perhaps TRBD1 (5 bases). Germline V gene sequence: CDR1 SGHAT, CDR2 FQNNGV. Trimming cost V 1 base and J 3 bases, with 9 bases left between them. The CDR3 runs to 14 residues. CDR3: CASSLGGEYTEAFF. In DNA form, the CDR3 reads TGTGCCAGCAGCTTAGGGGGGGAGTACACTGAAGCTTTCTTT.

This clonotype was detected a few times. V is TRBV27 and J is TRBJ2-3, with D tentatively TRBD2 (7 bases). Trimming removed 3 bases from V and 6 bases from J, with 16 bases in between. Germline lookup yields CDR1 MNHEY and CDR2 SMNVEV (reference sequence). The CDR3 spans 15 residues. The CDR3 sequence: CASSFGGAPPDTQYF. The CDR3 bases are TGTGCCAGCAGTTTTGGGGGGGCCCCCCCCGATACGCAGTATTTT.

In this sample, this clonotype turned up many times. One junction end does not reproduce the germline sequence, and a read error may be involved. The gene calls are TRBV6-1 and TRBJ1-2; the D is unclear. The CDR3 contains 13 residues. The germline V gene has CDR1 MNHNS and CDR2 SASEGT. CDR3 coding DNA: TGTACCAGCAGTGAAGTGGAGGGATTTGGCTACACCTTC. Translating it yields CTSSEVEGFGYTF.